The T cell receptor (beta chain) under discussion was sequenced for a study of Tregs in tolerant kidney transplant recipients. J lost 6 bases, V lost 6 bases, and 8 bases had no gene match. The CDR3 is 15 amino acids. Germline CDR1 reads SGHTA; CDR2 reads FQGNSA. Repertoires were generated with immunoSEQ multiplex PCR, while TCRdb's copy carries only in-frame clones and drops some. The table includes tens of thousands of clones, 70% to 90% detected once. The clonotype originates from a human donor who received a combined kidney and bone marrow transplant. Material: CD4+ T cells from blood, obtained before the transplant. The chain combines TRBV7-2 with TRBJ2-1; 10 bases align to TRBD2. The CDR3 here is CASRSSGSVANEQFF. The CDR3, as DNA: TGTGCCAGCAGATCTAGCGGGAGTGTCGCCAATGAGCAGTTCTTC.